This T cell receptor beta chain originates from a study of T cells in Graves' hyperthyroidism and ophthalmopathy. Any patient presenting with uncontrolled infection, other autoimmune disease, pregnancy or lactation was left out. This clonotype was observed a handful of times. This may arise from a read error, as a much more abundant clone is one base away. From RNA transcripts, TCR beta CDR3 regions were amplified. HTBI primers were employed in a first-round RT-PCR of the TCR CDR3. MiXCR, run by TCRdb on the multiplex PCR reads, gives a single entry per CDR3 protein. The data show about 290,000 distinct CDR3 sequences, roughly 15% seen once. The germline gives CDR1 KGHDR, CDR2 SFDVKD. The CDR3 is 15 residues long.

The sequenced sample consisted of blood. The V call is TRBV24-1, the J call TRBJ2-2; 7 bases agree with TRBD2. The TCR sequence derives from a woman aged 50 to 60 with Graves' hyperthyroidism that later progressed to Graves' ophthalmopathy. CDR3 sequence: CATNDPSGDTGELFF. The DNA for the CDR3 is TGTGCCACCAATGATCCCAGCGGGGACACCGGGGAGCTGTTTTTT.